These 27 T cell receptor beta chains came from one sample sequenced in a study of T-cell reconstitution after alpha-beta-depleted transplantation in children. Unique molecular identifiers were used in preparing the TCRbeta library. TCRdb reanalysed the PCR reads using MiXCR and keeps one entry per CDR3 protein. The table lists approximately 400,000 distinct CDR3 sequences, roughly 15% of them singletons, with just under 30% in the top ten. Sequenced here: PBMCs, mostly from graft donor cells, sampled 360 days after TCRalphabeta/CD19-depleted stem cell transplant. Receptor source: a boy younger than two who had a stem cell transplant for Wiskott-Aldrich syndrome, so the T cells may come from the graft donor.

V usage is TRBV10-3 and J usage is TRBJ2-1; 8 bases line up with TRBD2. The germline V gene encodes CDR1 ENHRY and CDR2 SYGVKD. Germline trimming cut 4 bases from V and 10 bases from J; bases unmatched to any gene: 6. The CDR3 is 13 amino acids. The CDR3 is CAISALSGGEQFF. The CDR3 nucleotides are TGTGCCATCAGTGCATTAAGCGGGGGAGAGCAGTTCTTC.

This clonotype was detected ten times or more. This chain uses TRBV3-1 with TRBJ2-2; D is unclear. The CDR3 runs to 12 residues. The V end lost 3 bases, the J end lost 2 bases, and 1 base lay between the germline ends. CDR1 and CDR2 from the germline V gene are LGHDT and YNNKEL (reference sequence). CDR3 DNA: TGTGCCAGCAGCCATAACACCGGGGAGCTGTTTTTT. Translating it yields CASSHNTGELFF. Looking up the rest from reference TRBV3-1 and TRBJ2-2 gives the full variable domain: DTAVSQTPKYLVTQMGNDKSIKCEQNLGHDTMYWYKQDSKKFLKIMFSYNNKELIINETVPNRFSPKSPDKAHLNLHINSLELGDSAVYFCASSHNTGELFFGEGSRLTVL.

This clonotype was picked up a small number of times. DNA of the CDR3: TGTGCCAGCAGTGAAGATCCGGACAGGGGTGCACCCCTCCACTTT. Encoded protein: CASSEDPDRGAPLHF. The V call is TRBV6-1, the J call TRBJ1-6; 9 bases align to TRBD1. Germline V CDR1 and CDR2: MNHNS, SASEGT. The junction had 6 bases not matched to a gene; V was cut back by 1 base and J by 11 bases. CDR3 length: 15 residues.

This chain uses TRBV27 with TRBJ2-7; D is tentatively TRBD1 or TRBD2 (5 bases each). CDR1 and CDR2 (germline): MNHEY, SMNVEV (reference sequence). This CDR3 comprises 14 residues. V shed 8 bases and J shed 2 bases, with 16 bases lying between them. As DNA, the CDR3 is TGTGCCAGCGGGACCCGGGACGGCCCCTACGAGCAGTACTTC. As protein: CASGTRDGPYEQYF.

This clonotype was seen a handful of times. V gene TRBV20-1 combines with J gene TRBJ1-1, with TRBD1 matching 8 bases. CDR3 size: 15 residues. The J segment lost 0 bases and the V segment lost 3 bases, leaving 6 bases of the junction unmatched. Germline CDR1 DFQATT, CDR2 SNEGSKA (reference sequence). The CDR3 is CSASSRRGLNTEAFF. DNA of the CDR3: TGCAGTGCTAGTAGTCGCAGGGGGCTGAACACTGAAGCTTTCTTT.

This rearrangement joins TRBV29-1 to TRBJ2-1; D is perhaps TRBD1 (5 bases). Per the germline V gene, CDR1 is SQVTM and CDR2 is ANQGSEA. The CDR3 is 17 amino acids. The V and J ends lost 6 bases and 0 bases respectively, with 21 bases between them. The CDR3 DNA reads TGCAGCGTCCCCCCCCGAGTACAGGTCCTCTCCTACAATGAGCAGTTCTTC. It encodes CSVPPRVQVLSYNEQFF.

This clonotype has just a few counts. This sequence joins TRBV3-1 and TRBJ2-1; 13 nucleotides line up with TRBD2. There are 21 residues in the CDR3. J gave up 5 bases and V 5 bases, and 21 bases lay outside the gene matches. In germline, CDR1 is LGHDT, CDR2 YNNKEL (reference sequence). CDR3 coding DNA: TGTGCCAGCAGCTCTCAATGGACTAGCGGGAGTAGAGGGAGAAGGGACAATGAGCAGTTCTTC. Amino acids: CASSSQWTSGSRGRRDNEQFF.

This chain connects TRBV7-4 to TRBJ2-7; maybe TRBD2 (5 bases). Germline V gives CDR1 SGHVT, CDR2 SQSDAQ. The CDR3 sequence is 14 residues long. V was shortened by 3 bases and J by 3 bases, with 12 bases between the two germline ends. CDR3 in DNA: TGTGCCAGCAGCTTTATTGCAACTAGCTACGAGCAGTACTTC. This gives the protein CASSFIATSYEQYF.

J is TRBJ1-1 and V is TRBV4-1; D is uncertain. The V gene's germline CDR1 is MGHRA and CDR2 YSYEKL. CDR3 size: 12 residues. The germline V and J ends were trimmed by 3 bases and 8 bases, with 10 bases remaining between them. The CDR3 DNA is TGCGCCAGCAGCCAGTACGGGAACGAAGCTTTCTTT. As protein: CASSQYGNEAFF.

The rearrangement joins TRBV20-1 to TRBJ2-7; tentative D call: TRBD2 (7 bases). Germline V gives CDR1 DFQATT, CDR2 SNEGSKA (reference sequence). The CDR3 sequence is 16 residues long. Trimming shortened V by 6 bases and J by 7 bases, and 28 bases separated the two germline ends. For the CDR3, the DNA is TGCAGTGCCTTAGGCACTGGGGGCGGGAGCCTTATAGAGCAGTACTTC. The encoded protein is CSALGTGGGSLIEQYF.

CDR3 sequence reads: CASSLAPTRLAGKETQYF. The DNA for the CDR3 is TGTGCCAGCAGCTTAGCGCCGACTCGACTAGCGGGGAAAGAGACCCAGTACTTC. The rearrangement links TRBV7-2 to TRBJ2-5; 11 bases map to TRBD2. The CDR3 has 18 amino acids. CDR1 is SGHTA, CDR2 FQGNSA, per germline. V shed 0 bases and J 3 bases; nucleotides not matched to a gene: 9.

The V gene is TRBV29-1, the J gene TRBJ2-3; 8 nucleotides agree with TRBD1. The CDR3 extends over 13 amino acids. With V trimmed by 2 bases and J by 3 bases, 1 base remained unmatched. Per the germline V gene, CDR1 is SQVTM and CDR2 is ANQGSEA. The chain's CDR3 is CSVEQGATDTQYF. CDR3 bases: TGCAGCGTTGAACAGGGGGCTACAGATACGCAGTATTTT.

This sequence joins TRBV18 and TRBJ2-7; the match to TRBD1 covers 7 bases. Germline-derived CDR1 and CDR2 are KGHSH and LQKENI. V lost 2 bases to trimming and J lost 4 bases; unmatched junction nucleotides: 5. This CDR3 has 14 amino acids. This chain's CDR3 is CASSPATGEYEQYF. CDR3 bases: TGTGCCAGCTCACCAGCTACAGGGGAATACGAGCAGTACTTC.

This clonotype has a handful of counts. The chain has TRBV9 and TRBJ1-5; perhaps TRBD1 as D (6 bases). CDR1 SGDLS and CDR2 YYNGEE come from the germline V gene. The CDR3 consists of 15 residues. Between the trimmed V and J ends, which lost 0 bases and 2 bases, there was a span of 9 bases. This chain's CDR3 is CASSVVDSRNQPQHF. Written as DNA, the CDR3 is TGTGCCAGCAGCGTAGTGGACAGCCGCAATCAGCCCCAGCATTTT.

The chain has TRBV6-5 and TRBJ2-7; D possibly corresponds to TRBD1 (6 bases). Trimming removed 0 bases from V and 4 bases from J, with 13 bases in between. Germline CDR1 reads MNHEY; CDR2 reads SVGAGI. The CDR3 is 15 amino acids. The CDR3 is CASSYSQGTSYEQYF. The CDR3 DNA follows: TGTGCCAGCAGTTACTCGCAGGGGACGTCGTACGAGCAGTACTTC.

This clonotype showed up just a few times. This sequence joins TRBV5-1 and TRBJ2-1; 8 bases match TRBD2. V shed 0 bases, J shed 2 bases, and the junction held 10 bases outside the gene matches. This CDR3 comprises 18 residues. Per germline, CDR1 SGHRS and CDR2 YFSETQ. DNA of the CDR3: TGCGCCAGCAGCTTGGAAGTCGGTGGCGGGGGGCCCTACAATGAGCAGTTCTTC. Translation: CASSLEVGGGGPYNEQFF.

V is TRBV15 and J is TRBJ2-7; D might be TRBD2 (5 bases). The CDR3 is 16 amino acids. Germline V gives CDR1 LNHNV, CDR2 YYDKDF (reference sequence). The ends were cut back, 3 bases at V and 1 base at J, with 16 bases in the middle. In nucleotides, the CDR3 is TGTGCCACCAGCAGCCCCGGGAAAGGGCAATCCTACGAGCAGTACTTC. Translated, it gives CATSSPGKGQSYEQYF.

This clonotype showed up just a few times. The chain is built from TRBV12-3 or TRBV12-4 and TRBJ2-2, with D possibly being TRBD1 (5 bases). This CDR3 spans 14 amino acids. Trimming removed 7 bases at V and 6 bases at J, with 15 bases between. For the CDR3, the DNA is TGTGCCAGCATCTTCAAGGGGCGCGCCGGGGAGCTGTTTTTT. It yields the protein CASIFKGRAGELFF.

This clonotype was counted once. The chain links TRBV6-2 or TRBV6-3 to TRBJ1-5; TRBD1 might be the D (5 bases). Per germline, CDR1 MNHEY and CDR2 SVGEGT. CDR3 length: 15 amino acids. V lost 5 bases to trimming and J lost 2 bases, with 13 bases between them. In DNA, the CDR3 is TGTGCCAGCAGTCTCCAGGGAAGGGGCAATCAGCCCCAGCATTTT. Translating gives CASSLQGRGNQPQHF.

The genes are TRBV4-1 and TRBJ1-2; 9 positions agree with TRBD1. The CDR3 spans 13 residues. V gave up 4 bases and J gave up 9 bases; unmatched junction bases: 6. The germline gives CDR1 MGHRA, CDR2 YSYEKL. CDR3 nucleotides: TGCGCCAGCAGCCGGACAGGGGCGGGGAGCTACACCTTC. Translated, it gives CASSRTGAGSYTF.

V gene TRBV7-2 combines with J gene TRBJ2-7; D might be TRBD2 (5 bases). The CDR3 is 13 amino acids. Germline V gene data show CDR1 as SGHTA and CDR2 as FQGNSA. The V gene lost 3 bases and the J gene lost 4 bases, with 10 bases spanning the gap. CDR3 nucleotides: TGTGCCAGCAGCTTTAGAGGGTTTTACGAGCAGTACTTC. It translates to CASSFRGFYEQYF.

This chain connects TRBV12-3 or TRBV12-4 to TRBJ2-2; TRBD1 is a possible D gene (6 bases). This CDR3 spans 15 amino acids. The V end lost 1 base, the J end lost 5 bases, and 11 bases lay between the germline ends. The CDR3 nucleotides read TGTGCCAGCAGTTTAGGGACAGCCGATACCGGGGAGCTGTTTTTT. This sequence encodes CASSLGTADTGELFF.

This clonotype has more than one count but fewer than ten. The chain uses TRBV15 and TRBJ2-7; 7 bases agree with TRBD1. Germline assignment: CDR1 LNHNV and CDR2 YYDKDF (reference sequence). J lost 2 bases, V lost 5 bases, and 9 bases had no gene match. CDR3 length equals 15 residues. CDR3 sequence (DNA): TGTGCCACCAGCCCGCGACAGGGTGGCACCTACGAGCAGTACTTC. This gives the protein CATSPRQGGTYEQYF.

Only a few counts were recorded for this clonotype. The V and J genes are TRBV12-3 or TRBV12-4 and TRBJ2-2; D not resolved. Trimming took off 6 bases at V and 0 bases at J, with 14 bases between the two ends. The CDR3 runs to 16 residues. CDR3 bases: TGTGCCAGCAGCAAAAATCCGCAGGCGAACACCGGGGAGCTGTTTTTT. Translating it yields CASSKNPQANTGELFF.

The chain links TRBV11-2 to TRBJ1-6, with D maybe TRBD1 (6 bases). Germline CDR1 SGHAT, CDR2 FQNNGV. The CDR3 consists of 17 residues. V was pared by 7 bases and J by 0 bases, with 16 bases between. In nucleotides, the CDR3 is TGTGCCAGCACCTCGGACAGCACTAGCTCCTATAATTCACCCCTCCACTTT. Translated: CASTSDSTSSYNSPLHF.

V is TRBV20-1 and J is TRBJ2-7, with D possibly called TRBD1 or TRBD2 (5 bases each). Trimming pared 1 base from V and 7 bases from J, leaving 14 bases between. Germline loops: CDR1 DFQATT, CDR2 SNEGSKA (reference sequence). This CDR3 has 13 residues. The CDR3 sequence: CSARGQGSGEQYF. DNA for the CDR3: TGCAGTGCTAGAGGCCAGGGATCGGGGGAGCAGTACTTC.

At least ten counts were recorded for this clonotype. The chain has TRBV10-3 and TRBJ2-5; no firm D call. The germline V and J ends were trimmed by 6 bases and 5 bases, with 19 bases remaining between them. In germline, CDR1 is ENHRY, CDR2 SYGVKD. This CDR3 is built from 15 residues. The CDR3 here is CAIREGLGPSETQYF. CDR3 in DNA: TGTGCCATCAGAGAAGGTTTAGGCCCGTCGGAGACCCAGTACTTC.